Shown below are 5 T cell receptor beta chains from a single sample sequenced in a study of cytomegalovirus exposure and HLA in healthy donors. Primers included in the PCR were 60 Vbeta and 13 Jbeta primers. TCRdb's copy holds only in-frame clones and misses some; the assay was immunoSEQ multiplex PCR. Counted here are about 140,000 clones, 60% to 85% occurring once; the ten biggest clones make up around 1.3%. The sequencing sample was made of PBMCs. The source of these receptors is a male donor in good health and CMV-seropositive.

The V gene is TRBV13, the J gene TRBJ2-7; TRBD1 might be the D (6 bases). The CDR3 has 14 amino acids. Germline values: CDR1 PRHDT, CDR2 FYEKMQ (reference sequence). The germline V and J ends were trimmed by 9 bases and 5 bases, with 20 bases remaining between them. CDR3 region: CASILRGPIHEQYF. The CDR3, as DNA: TGTGCCAGTATCCTCAGGGGCCCCATTCACGAGCAGTACTTC. The full variable domain, completed using reference TRBV13 and TRBJ2-7, is AAGVIQSPRHLIKEKRETATLKCYPIPRHDTVYWYQQGPGQDPQFLISFYEKMQSDKGSIPDRFSAQQFSDYHSELNMSSLELGDSALYFCASILRGPIHEQYFGPGTRLTVT.

This chain connects TRBV7-3 to TRBJ2-7; 7 bases align to TRBD2. V was clipped by 2 bases and J by 5 bases; unmatched bases: 9. This CDR3 region has 15 residues. Germline assignment: CDR1 SGHTA and CDR2 FQGTGA. CDR3 sequence: CASSLGSGGGDEQYF. In DNA, the CDR3 is TGTGCCAGCAGCTTAGGGTCGGGAGGAGGTGACGAGCAGTACTTC.

This clone was seen more than once but under ten times. The chain links TRBV5-1 to TRBJ2-1, with TRBD2 identical over 9 bases. This CDR3 spans 15 amino acids. V shed 4 bases, J shed 6 bases, and the junction held 8 bases outside the gene matches. Germline CDR1 is SGHRS and CDR2 is YFSETQ. CDR3 region: CASSTTSLAGNEQFF. The DNA of the CDR3 is TGCGCCAGCAGCACTACCTCACTAGCGGGCAATGAGCAGTTCTTC.

This chain joins TRBV11-3 and TRBJ2-1, with TRBD1 matching over 9 bases. This CDR3 contains 15 residues. Germline V CDR1 and CDR2: SGHNT, YENEEA. V shed 5 bases and J 9 bases; nucleotides not matched to a gene: 11. CDR3 DNA sequence: TGTGCCAGCAGCACAAGTCCCGGGACAGGGTTTGAGCAGTTCTTC. Translated, it gives CASSTSPGTGFEQFF.

This clone was seen a few times. This chain links TRBV9 with TRBJ2-7; D may be TRBD1 (5 bases). CDR3 size: 13 residues. The germline V gene has CDR1 SGDLS and CDR2 YYNGEE. V was cut by 2 bases and J by 6 bases, with 12 bases left in between. CDR3 sequence reads: CASSVQGTGEQYF. DNA for the CDR3: TGTGCCAGCAGCGTTCAGGGTACGGGCGAGCAGTACTTC. Looking up the rest from reference TRBV9 and TRBJ2-7 gives the full variable domain: DSGVTQTPKHLITATGQRVTLRCSPRSGDLSVYWYQQSLDQGLQFLIQYYNGEERAKGNILERFSAQQFPDLHSELNLSSLELGDSALYFCASSVQGTGEQYFGPGTRLTVT.